The T cell receptor beta chain described here comes from a study of a mutant IDH1 vaccine in newly diagnosed glioma. Looking at the study overall: Patients got their first vaccination 4-6 weeks after radiotherapy alone, or with temozolomide cycles.

The assay was immunoSEQ multiplex PCR, and TCRdb's table has in-frame clones only and misses some. This table holds about 60,000 clones, around 87% found once. Germline V lookup: CDR1 DFQATT, CDR2 SNEGSKA (reference sequence). V was clipped by 0 bases and J by 5 bases, with 3 bases between them. There are 11 residues in the CDR3. About this clone itself: Its antigen is unidentified.

Specified time point: week 23, last vaccination. Each vaccine dose was 300 ug of mutant IDH1 20-mer peptide, with topical imiquimod. The sample was PBMCs, taken from a glioma patient whose treatment included an IDH1 peptide vaccine. J is TRBJ2-3 and V is TRBV20-1; D remains unclear. The sequence derives from a man between 35 and 55 years old with glioma. The CDR3 sequence: CSARDIDTQYF. The CDR3 bases are TGCAGTGCTAGAGATATAGATACGCAGTATTTT.